The TCR beta chain described here comes from a study of T cell responses to AZD1222 COVID-19 vaccine. Whole-study results and caveats: Compared with day 0, the breadth and depth of the Spike-specific TCR repertoire rose significantly after two doses of AZD1222. Vaccine-related CD4 TCRs covered spike, predominating at 160-218 and 743-854. The number of AZD1222 recipients seropositive at baseline was only 6 or 7.

To note about this clone: The antigen is unknown.

Here immunoSEQ multiplex PCR was the method, and the copy in TCRdb shows in-frame clones only, minus some. The table has some 280,000 clones, approximately 94% seen once. The germline CDR1 and CDR2 sequences are MDHEN and SYDVKM. Unmatched junction bases numbered 14, after V lost 6 bases and J lost 3 bases. The CDR3 is 17 amino acids. The clonotype originates from an adult who received the AZD1222 COVID-19 vaccine. The sample here was peripheral blood, taken 28 days after the second AZD1222 dose. The chain links TRBV28 to TRBJ2-7; 10 bases are a match to TRBD2. In DNA, the CDR3 is TGTGCCAGCAGACTAGCGGACCGACTAGCGGGTGTCTACGAGCAGTACTTC. Translated: CASRLADRLAGVYEQYF.